This T cell receptor beta chain was documented in a study of response to subunit inactivated influenza vaccine. TCRdb re-derived calls from the RT-PCR reads in MiXCR, one entry per CDR3 protein. Here the sample spans some 550,000 distinct CDR3 sequences, roughly 25% being singletons. The CDR3 is made up of 14 amino acids. Trimming removed 4 bases at V and 2 bases at J, with 12 bases between. The germline V gene encodes CDR1 LGHDT and CDR2 YNNKEL (reference sequence). This same sample was also part of a study on T cells expressing NK-cell markers. That work states: 5'RACE template switching built TCR beta cDNA with unique molecular identifiers. The study drew TCR beta repertoires from sorted CD3+CD56+NKG2C+, CD3+CD56+NKG2C- and CD3+CD56-NKG2C+ T cells. Eight donors were sequenced, of whom seven were HCMV-seropositive, while the remaining one was HCMV-seronegative. The CD3+CD56-NKG2C+ fraction of a handful of donors was likewise dominated by these clonotypes.

The sequencing used CD4+ T cells sorted from PBMCs, collected about 13 days after vaccination. V and J are TRBV3-1 and TRBJ2-7; perhaps D is TRBD1 or TRBD2 (5 bases each). The origin of this receptor is a man between 45 and 60 years old who received an inactivated influenza vaccine. CDR3 coding DNA: TGTGCCAGCAGCCCGCCGGGACCTACCTACGAGCAGTACTTC. It yields the protein CASSPPGPTYEQYF.